This T cell receptor (beta chain) was recovered during a study of human T cells and chemical hapten exposure. Turning to the study itself: The sensitizer, 2% DPC, was used on roughly 2 cm by roughly 2 cm of upper inner arm skin.

The time point: patch test 3, about 24 weeks after DPC sensitization. The treatment here: therapeutic diphenylcyclopropenone sensitization with weekly scalp DPC. At every patch-test visit, blood was drawn before the patch test was applied. TCRdb recomputed calls from the RACE reads with MiXCR, one row per CDR3 protein. The sample lists 190,000 or so distinct CDR3 sequences; under 25% were seen once. The germline V gene has CDR1 MDHEN and CDR2 SYDVKM. The CDR3 has 16 residues. The ends were cut back, 7 bases at V and 2 bases at J, with 20 bases in the middle. The receptor's source is a woman aged 40 to 50 with alopecia areata. Some clones in this sample may be carry-over from other donors' samples. Sequenced material: whole blood, taken in connection with sensitization to the hapten diphenylcyclopropenone (DPC). The V gene is TRBV28, the J gene TRBJ1-1, with D maybe TRBD1 (6 bases). This CDR3 reads CASILLQGRGNTEAFF. CDR3 nucleotides: TGTGCCAGCATCCTTTTACAGGGCAGAGGAAACACTGAAGCTTTCTTT.